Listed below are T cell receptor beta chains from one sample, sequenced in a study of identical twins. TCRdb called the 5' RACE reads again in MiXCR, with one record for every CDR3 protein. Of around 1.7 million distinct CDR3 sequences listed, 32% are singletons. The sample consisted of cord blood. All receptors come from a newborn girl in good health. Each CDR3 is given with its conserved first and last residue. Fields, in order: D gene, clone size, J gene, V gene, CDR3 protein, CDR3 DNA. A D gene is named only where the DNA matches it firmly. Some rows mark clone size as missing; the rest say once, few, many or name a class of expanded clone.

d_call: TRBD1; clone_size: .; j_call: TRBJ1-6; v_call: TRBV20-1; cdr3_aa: CSARADRASNSPLHF; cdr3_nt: TGCAGTGCTAGGGCGGACAGGGCCTCAAATTCACCCCTCCACTTT
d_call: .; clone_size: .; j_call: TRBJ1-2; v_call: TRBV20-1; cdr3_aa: CSARPPGGGYTF; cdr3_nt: TGCAGTGCTAGACCCCCAGGAGGTGGCTACACCTTC
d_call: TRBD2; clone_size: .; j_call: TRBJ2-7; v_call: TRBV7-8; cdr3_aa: CASSLLGRTSASYEQYF; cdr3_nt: TGTGCCAGCAGCTTATTGGGAAGGACTAGCGCCTCCTACGAGCAGTACTTC
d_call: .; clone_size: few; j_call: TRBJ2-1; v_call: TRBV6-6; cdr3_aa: CASSYPENEQFF; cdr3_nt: TGTGCCAGCAGTTACCCGGAGAATGAGCAGTTCTTC
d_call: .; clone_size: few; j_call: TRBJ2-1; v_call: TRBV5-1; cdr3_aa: CASSLVVGARGQFF; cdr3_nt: TGCGCCAGCAGCTTGGTTGTGGGGGCGCGTGGGCAGTTCTTC
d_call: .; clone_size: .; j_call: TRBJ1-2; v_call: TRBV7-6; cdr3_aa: CASSLAPDSYYGYTF; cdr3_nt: TGTGCCAGCAGCTTAGCGCCGGACAGTTACTATGGCTACACCTTC
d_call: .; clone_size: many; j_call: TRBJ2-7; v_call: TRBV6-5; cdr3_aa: CASARSYEQYF; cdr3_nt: TGTGCCAGCGCCCGCTCCTACGAGCAGTACTTC
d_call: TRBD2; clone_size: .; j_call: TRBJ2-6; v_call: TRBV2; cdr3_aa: CASSGTSGAILSGANVLTF; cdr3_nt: TGTGCCAGTAGTGGGACTAGCGGGGCCATTCTCTCTGGGGCCAACGTCCTGACTTTC
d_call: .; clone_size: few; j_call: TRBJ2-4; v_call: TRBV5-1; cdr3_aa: CASSRGTDLAKNIQYF; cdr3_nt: TGCGCCAGCAGCCGGGGGACAGATCTAGCCAAAAACATTCAGTACTTC
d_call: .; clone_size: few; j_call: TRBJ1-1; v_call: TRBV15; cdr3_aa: CATSSPGYPRTEAFF; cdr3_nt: TGTGCCACCAGCTCCCCAGGGTACCCGAGAACTGAAGCTTTCTTT
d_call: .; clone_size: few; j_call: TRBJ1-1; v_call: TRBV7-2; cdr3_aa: CASSLVVTQNTEAFF; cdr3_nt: TGTGCCAGCAGCTTAGTGGTTACACAGAACACTGAAGCTTTCTTT
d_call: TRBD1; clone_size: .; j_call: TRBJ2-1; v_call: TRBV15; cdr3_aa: CATSRESDPGQGFSYNEHFF; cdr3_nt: TGTGCCACCAGCAGAGAAAGTGATCCGGGACAGGGGTTTTCCTACAATGAGCACTTCTTC
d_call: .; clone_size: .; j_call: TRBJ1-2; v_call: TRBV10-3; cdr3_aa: CAISESSGGGRLGSYTF; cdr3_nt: TGTGCCATCAGTGAGTCGAGCGGAGGGGGACGGTTAGGGAGCTACACCTTC
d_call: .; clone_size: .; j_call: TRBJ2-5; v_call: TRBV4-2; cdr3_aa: CASSHTQGPGGETQYF; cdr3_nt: TGTGCCAGCAGCCACACCCAGGGACCGGGTGGAGAGACCCAGTACTTC
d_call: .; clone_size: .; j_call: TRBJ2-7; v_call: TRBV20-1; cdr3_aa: CSARSQVSYEQYF; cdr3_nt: TGCAGTGCTAGGTCCCAGGTCTCCTACGAGCAGTACTTC
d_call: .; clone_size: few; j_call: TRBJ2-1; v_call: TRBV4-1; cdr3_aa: CASSQLPPVRSYNEQFF; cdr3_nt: TGCGCCAGCAGCCAATTACCGCCGGTCCGGTCCTACAATGAGCAGTTCTTC
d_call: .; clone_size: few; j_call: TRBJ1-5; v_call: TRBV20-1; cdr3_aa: CSASADGNQPQHF; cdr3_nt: TGCAGTGCTAGTGCCGACGGGAATCAGCCCCAGCATTTT
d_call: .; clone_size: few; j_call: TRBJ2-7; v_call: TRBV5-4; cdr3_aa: CASSFRSSGQPSYEQYF; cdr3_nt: TGTGCCAGCAGCTTTCGATCGTCCGGACAGCCATCCTACGAGCAGTACTTC
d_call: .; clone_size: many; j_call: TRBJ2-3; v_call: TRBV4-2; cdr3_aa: CASSPTPRELPDTQYF; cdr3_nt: TGTGCCAGCAGCCCGACTCCACGAGAGTTACCAGATACGCAGTATTTT
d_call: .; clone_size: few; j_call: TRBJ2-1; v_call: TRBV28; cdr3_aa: CASRPASSSYNEQFF; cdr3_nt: TGTGCCAGCAGACCCGCTAGCTCTTCCTACAATGAGCAGTTCTTC
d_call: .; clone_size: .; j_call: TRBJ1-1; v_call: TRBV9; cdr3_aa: CASSVGYRDGEAFF; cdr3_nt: TGTGCCAGCAGCGTAGGATACCGGGACGGTGAAGCTTTCTTT
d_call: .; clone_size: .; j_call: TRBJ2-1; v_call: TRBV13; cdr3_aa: CANTTDRRGYNEQFF; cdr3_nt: TGTGCCAACACTACGGACAGGAGGGGTTACAATGAGCAGTTCTTC
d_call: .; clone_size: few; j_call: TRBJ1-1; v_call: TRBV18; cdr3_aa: CASSGVISEAFF; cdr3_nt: TGTGCCAGCTCAGGGGTAATCAGTGAAGCTTTCTTT
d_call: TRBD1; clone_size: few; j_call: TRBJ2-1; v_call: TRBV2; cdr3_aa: CASRRDRGLNNEQFF; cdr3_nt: TGTGCCAGCAGACGTGACAGGGGGCTGAACAATGAGCAGTTCTTC
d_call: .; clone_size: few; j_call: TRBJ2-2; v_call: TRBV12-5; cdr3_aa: CASGLVLGRSNTGELFF; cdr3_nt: TGTGCTAGTGGTTTGGTACTGGGAAGGTCGAACACCGGGGAGCTGTTTTTT
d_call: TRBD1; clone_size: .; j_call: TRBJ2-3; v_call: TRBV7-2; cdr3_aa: CASKVNSDRGTDTQYF; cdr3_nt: TGTGCCAGCAAGGTAAATTCGGACAGGGGCACAGATACGCAGTATTTT
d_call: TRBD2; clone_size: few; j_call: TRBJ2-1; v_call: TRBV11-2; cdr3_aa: CASSSSGGAGNEQFF; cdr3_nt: TGTGCCAGCAGCTCAAGCGGGGGGGCGGGTAATGAGCAGTTCTTC
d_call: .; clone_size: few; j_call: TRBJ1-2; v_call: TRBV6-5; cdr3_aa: CASSYTGSGRGYTF; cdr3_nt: TGTGCCAGCAGTTACACCGGGTCAGGTCGCGGCTACACCTTC
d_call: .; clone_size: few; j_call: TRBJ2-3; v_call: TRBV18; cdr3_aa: CASSLEHTQYF; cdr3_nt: TGTGCCAGCTCACTGGAACATACGCAGTATTTT
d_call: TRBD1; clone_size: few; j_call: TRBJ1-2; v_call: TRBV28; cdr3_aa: CASHEGATNYGYTF; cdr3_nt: TGTGCCTCCCACGAGGGGGCTACTAACTATGGCTACACCTTC
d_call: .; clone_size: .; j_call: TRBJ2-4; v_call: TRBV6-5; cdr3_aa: CASSYSGGIQYF; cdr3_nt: TGTGCCAGCAGTTACTCAGGGGGCATTCAGTACTTC
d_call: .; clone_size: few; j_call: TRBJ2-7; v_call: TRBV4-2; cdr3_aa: CASSQDRTRAYEQYF; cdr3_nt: TGTGCCAGCAGCCAAGATAGGACGAGGGCCTACGAGCAGTACTTC
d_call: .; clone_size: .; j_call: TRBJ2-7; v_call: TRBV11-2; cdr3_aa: CASSATMDRTYEQYF; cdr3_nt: TGTGCCAGCAGCGCAACAATGGACAGAACCTACGAGCAGTACTTC
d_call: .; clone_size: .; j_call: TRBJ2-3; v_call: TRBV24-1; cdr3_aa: CATSVGRGTDTQYF; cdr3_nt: TGCGCCACCAGTGTGGGACGGGGGACAGATACGCAGTATTTT
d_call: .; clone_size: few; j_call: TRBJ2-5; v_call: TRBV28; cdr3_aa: CASSLGMGMQETQYF; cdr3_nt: TGTGCCAGCAGTTTAGGTATGGGAATGCAAGAGACCCAGTACTTC
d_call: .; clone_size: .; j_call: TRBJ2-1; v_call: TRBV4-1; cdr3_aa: CASSQVARRQFF; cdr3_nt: TGCGCCAGCAGCCAAGTCGCCCGTCGGCAGTTCTTC
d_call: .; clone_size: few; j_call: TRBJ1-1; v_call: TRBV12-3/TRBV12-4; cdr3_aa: CASSTRMTNTEAFF; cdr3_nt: TGTGCCAGCAGTACCCGGATGACGAACACTGAAGCTTTCTTT
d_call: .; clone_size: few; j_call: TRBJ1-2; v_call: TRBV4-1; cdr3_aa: CASSQVGAHGYTF; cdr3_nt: TGCGCCAGCAGCCAAGTAGGGGCTCATGGCTACACCTTC
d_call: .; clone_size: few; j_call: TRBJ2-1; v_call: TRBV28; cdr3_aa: CASSYPPGLGPNYNEQFF; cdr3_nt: TGTGCCAGCAGTTATCCCCCGGGCCTGGGCCCTAACTACAATGAGCAGTTCTTC
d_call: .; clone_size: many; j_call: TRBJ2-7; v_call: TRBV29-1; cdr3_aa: CSVDWRYEQYF; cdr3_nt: TGCAGCGTTGATTGGCGTTACGAGCAGTACTTC
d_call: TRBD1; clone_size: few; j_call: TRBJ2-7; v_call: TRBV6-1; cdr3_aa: CASKGQYYEQYF; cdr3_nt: TGTGCCAGCAAGGGACAGTACTACGAGCAGTACTTC
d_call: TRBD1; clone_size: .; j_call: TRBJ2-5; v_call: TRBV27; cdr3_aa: CASSSPDRYNEQYF; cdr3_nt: TGTGCCAGCAGTTCCCCGGACAGGTACAATGAGCAGTACTTC
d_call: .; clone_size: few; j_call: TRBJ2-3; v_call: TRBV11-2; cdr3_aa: CASSLEARATFTDTQYF; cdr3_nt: TGTGCCAGCAGCTTAGAAGCCAGGGCGACGTTCACAGATACGCAGTATTTT
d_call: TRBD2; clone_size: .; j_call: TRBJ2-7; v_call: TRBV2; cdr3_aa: CASNWGGSYNEQYF; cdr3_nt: TGTGCCAGCAATTGGGGAGGGTCCTACAATGAGCAGTACTTC
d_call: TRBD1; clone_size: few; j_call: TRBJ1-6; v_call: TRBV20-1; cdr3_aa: CSARAVDRATDNSPLHF; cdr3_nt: TGCAGTGCTAGAGCTGTGGACAGGGCCACCGATAATTCACCCCTCCACTTT
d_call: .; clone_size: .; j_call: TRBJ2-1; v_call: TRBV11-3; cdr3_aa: CASSFRHRPSYEQFF; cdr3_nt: TGTGCCAGCAGCTTCCGACATCGTCCGTCCTACGAGCAGTTCTTC
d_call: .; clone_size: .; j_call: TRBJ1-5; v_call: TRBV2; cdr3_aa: CASRRRDSLGQPQHF; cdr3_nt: TGTGCCAGCAGACGAAGAGACTCCCTCGGACAGCCCCAGCATTTT
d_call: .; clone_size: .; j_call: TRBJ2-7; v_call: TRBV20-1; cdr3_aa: CSATNLGNEQYF; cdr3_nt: TGCAGTGCTACAAACCTCGGCAATGAGCAGTACTTC
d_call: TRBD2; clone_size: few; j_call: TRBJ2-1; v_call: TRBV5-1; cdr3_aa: CASSRESGRNEQFF; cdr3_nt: TGCGCCAGCAGCAGGGAAAGCGGGAGAAATGAGCAGTTCTTC
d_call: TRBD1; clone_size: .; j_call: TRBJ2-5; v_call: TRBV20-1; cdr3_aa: CSAIRDRVNEQYF; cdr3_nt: TGCAGTGCTATCCGGGACAGGGTAAATGAGCAGTACTTC
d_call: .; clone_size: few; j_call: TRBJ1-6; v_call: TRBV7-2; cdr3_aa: CASSLVFRVNSPLHF; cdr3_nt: TGTGCCAGCAGCTTAGTTTTCAGAGTAAATTCACCCCTCCACTTT
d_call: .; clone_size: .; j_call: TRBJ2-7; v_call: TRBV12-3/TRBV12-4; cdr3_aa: CASSLGPGTPSYEQYF; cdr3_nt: TGTGCCAGCAGTTTAGGACCCGGGACTCCATCCTACGAGCAGTACTTC
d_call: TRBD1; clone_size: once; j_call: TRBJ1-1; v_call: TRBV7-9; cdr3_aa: CASSLEGAGLNRAFF; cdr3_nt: TGTGCCAGCAGCTTAGAGGGGGCGGGACTCAACAGGGCTTTCTTT
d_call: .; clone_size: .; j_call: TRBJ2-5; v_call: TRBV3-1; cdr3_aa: CASSHSIIETQYF; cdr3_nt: TGTGCCAGCAGCCACAGTATTATAGAGACCCAGTACTTC
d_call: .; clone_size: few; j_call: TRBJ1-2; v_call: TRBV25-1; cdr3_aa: CASSDGTVYGYTF; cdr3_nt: TGTGCCAGCAGTGATGGTACGGTCTATGGCTACACCTTC
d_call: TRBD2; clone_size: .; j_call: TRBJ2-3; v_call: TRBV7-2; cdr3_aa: CASSLVVGLAEGFVYTQYF; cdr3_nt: TGTGCCAGCAGCTTAGTAGTCGGACTAGCCGAAGGTTTTGTGTATACGCAGTATTTT
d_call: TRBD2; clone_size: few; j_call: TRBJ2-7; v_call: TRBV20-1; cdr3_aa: CSARRTSGTYNEQYF; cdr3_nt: TGCAGTGCTAGAAGGACTAGCGGAACCTACAATGAGCAGTACTTC
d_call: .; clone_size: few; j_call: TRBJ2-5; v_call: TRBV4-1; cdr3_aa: CASSQVGEETQYF; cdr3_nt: TGCGCCAGCAGCCAAGTTGGCGAGGAGACCCAGTACTTC
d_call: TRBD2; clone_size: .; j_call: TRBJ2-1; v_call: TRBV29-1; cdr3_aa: CSVGAPSGSIPYNEQFF; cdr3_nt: TGCAGCGTAGGAGCACCCAGCGGGAGCATACCCTACAATGAGCAGTTCTTC
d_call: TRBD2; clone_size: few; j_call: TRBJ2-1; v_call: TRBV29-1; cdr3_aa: CSVEGPTSGSTNEQFF; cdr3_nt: TGCAGCGTTGAAGGGCCAACTAGCGGGAGTACGAATGAGCAGTTCTTC